Below are 22 T cell receptor beta chains sequenced from a single sample in a study of T cell repertoires in aging, cancer and after chemotherapy. Rearranged V-D-J TRB sequences were amplified with a mixed TRB-A/B primer pool. From the multiplex PCR reads, TCRdb called clonotypes with MiXCR, one entry per CDR3 protein. The data contain 10,000 to 13,000 distinct CDR3 sequences, 30% to 40% of them singletons. Peripheral blood genomic DNA, not sorted cells or RNA, was the template. The sequenced sample consisted of blood. The receptors shown here come from a human donor in good health.

This clonotype was seen a few times. This chain links TRBV27 with TRBJ1-1; 9 bases map to TRBD1. The CDR3 sequence is 14 residues long. Germline V gene sequence: CDR1 MNHEY, CDR2 SMNVEV (reference sequence). The junction had 9 bases not matched to a gene; V was cut back by 6 bases and J by 7 bases. As DNA, the CDR3 is TGTGCCAGCAGAATAACAGGGGGCCGCGATGAAGCTTTCTTT. Its protein is CASRITGGRDEAFF.

In this sample, this clonotype turned up a few times. The chain employs TRBV12-3 or TRBV12-4 and TRBJ2-7; unclear D gene. Trimming removed 2 bases at V and 3 bases at J, with 5 bases between. This CDR3 spans 12 amino acids. CDR3 sequence: CASSLSLYEQYF. Here the CDR3 DNA reads TGTGCCAGCAGTTTATCTCTCTACGAGCAGTACTTC.

The chain combines TRBV6-2 or TRBV6-3 with TRBJ2-2; the D gene is possibly TRBD1 (5 bases). Between the trimmed V and J ends, which lost 0 bases and 7 bases, there was a span of 15 bases. There are 16 residues in the CDR3. The germline CDR1 and CDR2 sequences are MNHEY and SVGEGT. The CDR3 bases are TGTGCCAGCAGTTACTCGATTGGACGAAGGGGCGGGGAGCTGTTTTTT. Protein product: CASSYSIGRRGGELFF.

The V and J genes are TRBV27 and TRBJ2-1, with D tentatively TRBD1 (5 bases). The CDR3 runs to 12 residues. V was trimmed by 2 bases and J by 7 bases, leaving 6 bases between them. Germline-derived CDR1 and CDR2 are MNHEY and SMNVEV (reference sequence). The CDR3 here is CASSLAGNEQFF. CDR3 nucleotides: TGTGCCAGCAGTTTAGCAGGGAATGAGCAGTTCTTC.

This chain uses TRBV20-1 with TRBJ2-3, with 7 positions matching TRBD1. J lost 4 bases, V lost 5 bases, and 9 bases had no gene match. The germline CDR1 and CDR2 sequences are DFQATT and SNEGSKA (reference sequence). The CDR3 extends over 14 amino acids. For the CDR3, the DNA is TGCAGTGCTCTAAGGGACAGTGGGGCAGATACGCAGTATTTT. This translates into CSALRDSGADTQYF.

There are a few counts of this clonotype. The rearrangement links TRBV30 to TRBJ2-1; maybe TRBD2 (7 bases). This CDR3 has 12 residues. Germline CDR1 and CDR2: GTSNPN and SVGIG (reference sequence). V was pared by 4 bases and J by 6 bases, with 10 bases between. CDR3 nucleotides: TGTGCCTGGATGGGAGGGGGCAATGAGCAGTTCTTC. This translates into CAWMGGGNEQFF.

V and J are TRBV20-1 and TRBJ2-1; 8 bases line up with TRBD1. Losses at the gene ends were 4 bases for V and 7 bases for J; bases not matched to a gene: 15. Germline loops: CDR1 DFQATT, CDR2 SNEGSKA (reference sequence). The CDR3 runs 16 residues. The CDR3 nucleotides are TGCAGTGCTAAGAGACTGGCCTCGCAGGGGGCTAATGAGCAGTTCTTC. Translating gives CSAKRLASQGANEQFF.

The rearrangement links TRBV7-9 to TRBJ1-2; 8 positions agree with TRBD1. This CDR3 has 15 amino acids. Per the germline V gene, CDR1 is SEHNR and CDR2 is FQNEAQ (reference sequence). The V segment lost 0 bases and the J segment 4 bases; nucleotides outside the gene matches: 4. The CDR3 DNA reads as TGTGCCAGCAGCTTAGCGGGACAGGAATCCTATGGCTACACCTTC. Translating gives CASSLAGQESYGYTF. Supplemented by reference TRBV7-9 and TRBJ1-2, the full variable domain reads DTGVSQNPRHKITKRGQNVTFRCDPISEHNRLYWYRQTLGQGPEFLTYFQNEAQLEKSRLLSDRFSAERPKGSFSTLEIQRTEQGDSAMYLCASSLAGQESYGYTFGSGTRLTVV.

Of note for this clonotype: A junction boundary mismatches the germline segment, possibly from a read error. The chain links TRBV15 to TRBJ2-3; 7 nucleotides line up with TRBD2. Germline loops: CDR1 LNHNV, CDR2 YYDKDF (reference sequence). This CDR3 is built from 12 residues. CDR3 sequence reads: CATSRDGGEVNF. The DNA for the CDR3 is TGTGCCACCAGCAGAGATGGGGGGGAGGTAAATTTT.

The chain is built from TRBV11-3 and TRBJ2-7; D not certain. Germline V gene sequence: CDR1 SGHNT, CDR2 YENEEA. Trimming shortened V by 5 bases and J by 7 bases, and 15 bases separated the two germline ends. The CDR3 length is 13 residues. The DNA for the CDR3 is TGTGCCAGCAGCCCTTCCGTTGGCGGAGAGCAGTACTTC. Encoded protein: CASSPSVGGEQYF. Drawing the rest from reference TRBV11-3 and TRBJ2-7, the complete variable domain is EAGVVQSPRYKIIEKKQPVAFWCNPISGHNTLYWYLQNLGQGPELLIRYENEEAVDDSQLPKDRFSAERLKGVDSTLKIQPAELGDSAVYLCASSPSVGGEQYFGPGTRLTVT.

The V call is TRBV30, the J call TRBJ1-5; TRBD1 might be the D (6 bases). CDR3 size: 16 residues. The V end lost 0 bases, the J end lost 5 bases, and 17 bases lay between the germline ends. Germline V gene data show CDR1 as GTSNPN and CDR2 as SVGIG (reference sequence). The CDR3 bases are TGTGCCTGGAGTGTACAGGGCAGGGGAGCGCATCAGCCCCAGCATTTT. Translated, it gives CAWSVQGRGAHQPQHF.

The table lists this clonotype with a few counts. The V call is TRBV6-1, the J call TRBJ1-6, with D possibly matching TRBD1 (5 bases). The CDR3 loop spans 12 amino acids. V lost 5 bases and J 9 bases, leaving 8 bases between the germline ends. CDR1 MNHNS and CDR2 SASEGT come from the germline V gene. CDR3 DNA sequence: TGTGCCAGCAGTTCAGGGATTTCACCCCTCCACTTT. It is translated as CASSSGISPLHF.

V usage is TRBV20-1 and J usage is TRBJ1-6; D possibly corresponds to TRBD1 (5 bases). CDR3 length: 12 residues. The V end lost 7 bases, the J end lost 10 bases, and 14 bases lay between the germline ends. Germline V lookup: CDR1 DFQATT, CDR2 SNEGSKA (reference sequence). This CDR3 reads CSGRGGRSPLHF. CDR3 nucleotides: TGCAGTGGACGTGGGGGGAGGTCACCCCTCCACTTT.

This chain connects TRBV20-1 to TRBJ1-2, with D perhaps TRBD1 (5 bases). CDR3 length: 11 amino acids. CDR1 and CDR2 (germline): DFQATT, SNEGSKA (reference sequence). V was pared by 6 bases and J by 8 bases, with 13 bases between. In DNA form, the CDR3 reads TGCAGTGCCCTCGGGACCTGGGGCTACACCTTC. The encoded protein is CSALGTWGYTF.

J is TRBJ2-1 and V is TRBV6-5, with TRBD2 matching 8 bases. Germline CDR1 is MNHEY and CDR2 is SVGAGI. V was clipped by 5 bases and J by 0 bases; unmatched bases: 3. CDR3 length equals 15 residues. The CDR3 region is CASSPSGGSYNEQFF. DNA of the CDR3: TGTGCCAGCAGTCCCAGCGGGGGCTCCTACAATGAGCAGTTCTTC.

This clonotype rates as medium-sized. The chain joins TRBV10-3 to TRBJ2-7; D not resolved. Germline V gene data show CDR1 as ENHRY and CDR2 as SYGVKD. This CDR3 region has 11 residues. Trimming removed 4 bases from V and 4 bases from J, with 5 bases in between. DNA of the CDR3: TGTGCCATCAGTGTTGAATACGAGCAGTACTTC. Amino acid sequence: CAISVEYEQYF.

This clonotype qualifies as medium-sized. This rearrangement joins TRBV11-3 to TRBJ1-1; D ambiguous. CDR1 SGHNT and CDR2 YENEEA come from the germline V gene. With 5 bases removed from V and 4 bases from J, the gap between germline ends came to 17 bases. This CDR3 contains 15 residues. CDR3 in DNA: TGTGCCAGCAGCCGAATGAGGGTGGAGGTCACTGAAGCTTTCTTT. This sequence encodes CASSRMRVEVTEAFF. Full variable domain (rest looked up from reference TRBV11-3 and TRBJ1-1): EAGVVQSPRYKIIEKKQPVAFWCNPISGHNTLYWYLQNLGQGPELLIRYENEEAVDDSQLPKDRFSAERLKGVDSTLKIQPAELGDSAVYLCASSRMRVEVTEAFFGQGTRLTVV.

The gene calls are TRBV27 and TRBJ1-1; TRBD1 aligns across 7 bases. Trimming took 7 bases from V and 0 from J; bases not matched to a gene: 5. The CDR3 extends over 14 amino acids. Germline V gene sequence: CDR1 MNHEY, CDR2 SMNVEV (reference sequence). CDR3 loop: CASKGQTLNTEAFF. CDR3 DNA: TGTGCCAGCAAGGGACAGACATTGAACACTGAAGCTTTCTTT.

The J gene is TRBJ2-1, the V gene TRBV7-2; 10 nucleotides match TRBD2. With 5 bases clipped from V and 13 bases from J, the junction kept 11 bases outside the gene matches. Per germline, CDR1 SGHTA and CDR2 FQGNSA. The CDR3 runs to 14 residues. The CDR3 DNA sequence: TGTGCCAGCAGCGCACATAGCGGGGGGTCGTCCCAGTTCTTC. It translates to CASSAHSGGSSQFF.

By sample fraction, this clonotype is medium-sized. The V and J genes are TRBV27 and TRBJ2-7; perhaps TRBD2 as D (6 bases). Trimming stripped 3 bases from V and 3 bases from J, with 6 bases between. The CDR3 contains 12 residues. From germline, CDR1 is MNHEY and CDR2 SMNVEV (reference sequence). CDR3 nucleotides: TGTGCCAGCAGTTTGGGGGGCTACGAGCAGTACTTC. This translates into CASSLGGYEQYF.

Details on this clonotype: A junction boundary mismatches the germline segment, possibly from a read error. The chain links TRBV4-3 to TRBJ2-1; 7 positions match TRBD2. The germline CDR1 and CDR2 sequences are LGHNA and YSLEER. This CDR3 is built from 12 residues. Written as DNA, the CDR3 is TGTGCCAGCAGCCAAGATGGCGGGAGGCAGTTCTTC. The encoded protein is CASSQDGGRQFF.

This clonotype was counted a few times. The rearrangement joins TRBV19 to TRBJ2-1, with D unresolved. The CDR3 runs to 17 residues. Trimming shortened V by 0 bases and J by 0 bases, and 12 bases separated the two germline ends. CDR1 LNHDA and CDR2 SQIVND come from the germline V gene (reference sequence). The CDR3 spells CASSIDRTGFSYNEQFF. CDR3 sequence (DNA): TGTGCCAGTAGTATAGATCGGACGGGCTTCTCCTACAATGAGCAGTTCTTC.